This T cell receptor beta chain came from a study of cytomegalovirus exposure and HLA in healthy donors. Remarks on this clone: The antigen remains unidentified.

The study, taken as a whole, reports: Later analysis suggested links between common viral pathogens and several top significant clusters.

With 0 bases removed from V and 8 bases from J, the gap between germline ends came to 14 bases. This CDR3 is built from 15 residues. In germline, CDR1 is MNHEY, CDR2 SVGAGI. PCR involved 60 Vbeta and 13 Jbeta primers. The repertoire was sequenced with immunoSEQ multiplex PCR; TCRdb's copy has only in-frame clones and lacks some. The table has about 130,000 clones, roughly three quarters seen once. Sequenced: PBMCs. This chain links TRBV6-5 with TRBJ2-1, with D maybe TRBD2 (6 bases). This sequence was found in a man aged 25 to 40 in good health and CMV-seronegative. The CDR3 coding sequence is TGTGCCAGCAGTTACTCGATAACTAGCATCGATGAGCAGTTCTTC. Its translation is CASSYSITSIDEQFF.